This paragraph covers one T cell receptor (beta chain) sequence. No antigen is known for it. Germline CDR1 reads ENHRY; CDR2 reads SYGVKD. The CDR3 consists of 13 residues. Deletions cut 0 bases from V and 7 bases from J, with 7 bases between. Per donor, at least one pre-ART and at least two post-ART PBMC samples were obtained. This sample is drawn from a study of long-term antiretroviral therapy in people with HIV. Across the whole study: About a decade before 2015, the earliest samples were taken when ART was typically delayed.

Study observations and caveats: Repertoires with HIV possessed tighter CDR3 length spans than those of controls. Gathering of blood took place between about 2004 and 2017, possibly under older ART regimens.

They ran version v3.0 of the immunoSEQ assay at survey level. Here immunoSEQ multiplex PCR was the method, and the copy in TCRdb shows in-frame clones only, minus some. The sample includes tens of thousands of clones, roughly 84% of them seen just once. The chain employs TRBV10-3 and TRBJ1-3; no reliable D call. This receptor was taken from a man aged 25-45 years with HIV. The sequencing used unsorted PBMCs, collected about 6.1 years after starting antiretroviral therapy. The CDR3 DNA reads TGTGCCATCAGTGAGTCGATTTGGAACACCATATATTTT. Its protein product is CAISESIWNTIYF.